This T cell receptor beta chain is from a study of blood T cell repertoires in COVID-19. Germline loops: CDR1 SNHLY, CDR2 FYNNEI. The CDR3 has 14 amino acids. The trim removed 7 bases at V and 7 bases at J, leaving 10 bases unmatched. Method: immunoSEQ multiplex PCR; TCRdb's copy keeps in-frame clones and lacks some. The sample records some 270,000 clones, approximately 90% being singletons. This sequence originates from a man aged 25 to 40 with acute or convalescent COVID-19. Sequenced: peripheral blood. The rearrangement links TRBV2 to TRBJ2-1; TRBD2 matches 7 bases. The CDR3 loop is CASTPPRLANEQFF. In DNA form, the CDR3 reads TGTGCCAGCACCCCTCCCCGACTAGCTAATGAGCAGTTCTTC.